The rows below give T cell receptor beta chains drawn from one sample of a study of a mutant IDH1 vaccine in newly diagnosed glioma. What these receptors recognize is not known. Libraries were prepared by immunoSEQ multiplex PCR; TCRdb keeps only in-frame clonotypes and omits some of them. The repertoire holds 20,000 to 30,000 clones, 70% to 85% seen once, with about 7.7% in the top ten. The starting material was PBMCs, obtained from a glioma patient whose treatment included an IDH1 peptide vaccine. These receptors all stem from a man between 40 and 49 years old with glioma. Some clones in this sample may be carry-over from other donors' samples. Each CDR3 is given with its conserved first and last residue. The D gene is left open where the match is weak. Not all rows give a size; the values are once, few, many and, for expanded clones, a class.

J gene	clone size	D gene	V gene	CDR3 protein	CDR3 DNA
TRBJ2-7	.	.	TRBV7-8	CASSLAPSVEQYF	TGTGCCAGCAGCTTAGCGCCCTCTGTCGAGCAGTACTTC
TRBJ1-6	.	.	TRBV30	CAWSRNSPLHF	TGTGCCTGGAGTAGGAATTCACCCCTCCACTTT
TRBJ1-6	few	TRBD1	TRBV2	CASSEYRGYNSPLHF	TGTGCCAGCAGTGAATACAGGGGTTATAATTCACCCCTCCACTTT
TRBJ1-1	once	.	TRBV19	CASSLDAASRAFF	TGTGCCTCCTCTTTGGATGCAGCCTCAAGGGCTTTCTTT
TRBJ2-3	.	TRBD1	TRBV11-3	CASSLQGADTQYF	TGTGCCAGCAGCCTACAGGGGGCAGATACGCAGTATTTT
TRBJ2-3	.	.	TRBV10-3	CAISTSTDTQYF	TGTGCCATCAGTACTAGCACTGATACGCAGTATTTT
TRBJ1-5	.	.	TRBV6-1	CASSAGISNQPQHF	TGTGCCAGCAGTGCCGGGATAAGCAATCAGCCCCAGCATTTT
TRBJ1-2	.	.	TRBV6-6	CASSYSGGNYGYTF	TGTGCCAGCAGTTACAGTGGGGGAAACTATGGCTACACCTTC
TRBJ1-1	.	.	TRBV6-6	CASRREVNTEAFF	TGTGCCAGCCGGCGTGAAGTGAACACTGAAGCTTTCTTT
TRBJ1-2	.	.	TRBV30	CAWSQGGAYNYGYTF	TGTGCCTGGAGCCAGGGTGGGGCTTATAACTATGGCTACACCTTC
TRBJ2-5	.	TRBD2	TRBV18	CASSLGLAGDETQYF	TGTGCCAGCTCACTCGGACTAGCGGGGGACGAGACCCAGTACTTC
TRBJ1-5	.	.	TRBV19	CASSKANSNQPQHF	TGTGCCAGTAGCAAAGCAAATAGCAATCAGCCCCAGCATTTT
TRBJ2-1	.	TRBD2	TRBV6-5	CASSYGTSGGNEQFF	TGTGCCAGCAGTTACGGGACTAGCGGGGGCAATGAGCAGTTCTTC
TRBJ1-2	.	TRBD1	TRBV5-4	CASSSGGADYGYTF	TGTGCCAGCAGCTCAGGGGGCGCTGACTATGGCTACACCTTC
TRBJ2-3	.	.	TRBV7-6	CASSLGVVGTDTQYF	TGTGCCAGCAGCTTAGGCGTGGTGGGCACAGATACGCAGTATTTT
TRBJ1-5	.	.	TRBV5-1	CASSFGGEDQPQHF	TGCGCCAGCAGCTTTGGTGGGGAGGATCAGCCCCAGCATTTT
TRBJ2-1	.	.	TRBV5-1	CASSLLGVSSYNEQFF	TGCGCCAGCAGCTTATTGGGGGTATCCTCCTACAATGAGCAGTTCTTC
TRBJ1-4	.	.	TRBV5-4	CASSLQGRDEKLFF	TGTGCCAGCAGCTTGCAGGGCAGGGATGAAAAACTGTTTTTT
TRBJ1-1	.	TRBD1	TRBV2	CASNQGADTEAFF	TGTGCCAGCAACCAGGGGGCTGACACTGAAGCTTTCTTT
TRBJ1-2	.	TRBD1	TRBV5-4	CASRPGQGYGYTF	TGTGCCAGCAGACCGGGACAGGGGTATGGCTACACCTTC
TRBJ2-3	.	.	TRBV5-6	CASSTQSGITDTQYF	TGTGCCAGCAGCACCCAATCGGGGATCACAGATACGCAGTATTTT
TRBJ1-2	.	TRBD1	TRBV4-1	CASSRGTDGYGYTF	TGCGCCAGCAGCCGCGGGACAGATGGGTATGGCTACACCTTC
TRBJ1-5	.	TRBD1	TRBV12-5	CASGYWTGGAMGNQPQHF	TGTGCTAGTGGTTACTGGACAGGGGGCGCGATGGGCAATCAGCCCCAGCATTTT
TRBJ1-3	few	.	TRBV2	CASSDLPPNTIYF	TGTGCCAGCAGTGATCTCCCTCCTAACACCATATATTTT
TRBJ1-1	few	.	TRBV5-1	CASSLGPLGTEAFF	TGCGCCAGCAGCTTGGGCCCCCTCGGCACTGAAGCTTTCTTT
TRBJ2-7	.	.	TRBV7-2	CASSLDGGNPYEQYF	TGTGCCAGCAGCTTAGATGGGGGCAACCCCTACGAGCAGTACTTC